The clone carrying this TCR beta chain was seen repeatedly, ten times or more. The length of the CDR3 is 14 residues. CDR1 SGHDT and CDR2 YYEEEE come from the germline V gene. V lost 3 bases, J lost 2 bases, and 10 bases lay in between. The data were taken from a study of T cells after yellow fever vaccination. 5'RACE template switching produced TCR cDNA carrying a universal primer site and UMIs. MiXCR was run by TCRdb on the 5' RACE reads, yielding one entry per CDR3 protein. The table records 200,000 to 250,000 distinct CDR3 sequences, 6.5% to 8.5% of them present only once. J is TRBJ2-3 and V is TRBV5-6; a weak D match, TRBD2 (6 bases). This receptor was taken from a man in his thirties or forties who received the YFV17D yellow fever vaccine. The sequencing here drew on CD4+ T cells sorted from PBMCs, taken 15 days after the yellow fever booster vaccination. CDR3: CASSWGLSTDTQYF. Written as DNA, the CDR3 is TGTGCCAGCAGCTGGGGACTTTCCACAGATACGCAGTATTTT.